The 27 T cell receptor beta chains below were found in one sample sequenced in a study of cytomegalovirus exposure and HLA in healthy donors. Researchers ran the PCR with 60 Vbeta and 13 Jbeta primers. The data were produced by immunoSEQ multiplex PCR, yet TCRdb's version contains in-frame clones alone and is incomplete. In the table there are 170,000 or so clones, approximately 82% of which are singletons. The sample taken for sequencing was PBMCs. The source of these receptors is a man between 45 and 60 years old in good health and CMV-seropositive.

This clone was recorded once. The rearrangement uses TRBV4-1 and TRBJ2-7; tentatively, D is TRBD1 (6 bases). Per the germline V gene, CDR1 is MGHRA and CDR2 is YSYEKL. V lost 4 bases and J 0 bases, leaving 13 bases between the germline ends. The CDR3 covers 15 residues. CDR3 sequence reads: CASSPGQHNSYEQYF. The CDR3 DNA is TGCGCCAGCAGCCCCGGACAGCACAACTCCTACGAGCAGTACTTC.

CDR3 coding DNA: TGTGCCAGTAGTATTCGGGTCAGCTCCGGACAACTTCCTAACTATGGCTACACCTTC. It yields the protein CASSIRVSSGQLPNYGYTF. The chain couples TRBV19 to TRBJ1-2; tentatively, D is TRBD1 (5 bases). Germline CDR1 is LNHDA and CDR2 is SQIVND (reference sequence). The CDR3 spans 19 residues. Trimming left V 3 bases short and J 0 bases short, with 23 bases between.

The count of this clone is one. This chain uses TRBV2 with TRBJ2-3; possibly TRBD2 for D (6 bases). The CDR3 is made up of 16 amino acids. Trimming took off 3 bases at V and 0 bases at J, with 13 bases between the two ends. Per germline, CDR1 SNHLY and CDR2 FYNNEI. The CDR3 region is CASSDLGRTSTDTQYF. The CDR3 bases are TGTGCCAGCAGTGATTTGGGGAGGACAAGCACAGATACGCAGTATTTT.

The V call is TRBV6-5, the J call TRBJ1-1, with a tentative D call TRBD1 (5 bases). The CDR3 is made up of 15 amino acids. From germline, CDR1 is MNHEY and CDR2 SVGAGI. Trimming cost V 0 bases and J 1 base, with 9 bases left between them. CDR3 sequence reads: CASSYSRVGNTEAFF. The CDR3 bases are TGTGCCAGCAGTTACTCCAGGGTCGGGAACACTGAAGCTTTCTTT.

V gene TRBV6-1 combines with J gene TRBJ1-6, with D perhaps TRBD1 (5 bases). The V and J ends lost 6 bases and 6 bases respectively, with 9 bases between them. The germline V gene encodes CDR1 MNHNS and CDR2 SASEGT. The CDR3 is 13 amino acids. DNA for the CDR3: TGTGCCAGCAGAGGGGCTGCTAATTCACCCCTCCACTTT. It specifies CASRGAANSPLHF.

The chain uses TRBV18 and TRBJ2-2; weak D call: TRBD1 (5 bases). Germline V lookup: CDR1 KGHSH, CDR2 LQKENI. This CDR3 spans 16 amino acids. Trimming stripped 5 bases from V and 0 bases from J, with 13 bases between. The CDR3 is CASSRTRQTNTGELFF. CDR3 DNA sequence: TGTGCCAGCTCAAGGACACGACAGACGAACACCGGGGAGCTGTTTTTT.

The genes are TRBV11-1 and TRBJ2-1, with 13 bases identical to TRBD2. V lost 3 bases to trimming and J lost 6 bases; unmatched junction nucleotides: 2. Per germline, CDR1 SGHAT and CDR2 FQDESV (reference sequence). CDR3 length equals 15 residues. The CDR3 spells CASSFGTSGTNEQFF. CDR3 DNA sequence: TGTGCCAGCAGCTTCGGGACTAGCGGGACCAATGAGCAGTTCTTC.

This rearrangement joins TRBV7-3 to TRBJ2-3; D might be TRBD1 (5 bases). The length of the CDR3 is 15 residues. Trimming cost V 5 bases and J 4 bases, with 16 bases left between them. CDR1 is SGHTA and CDR2 is FQGTGA in the germline V gene. The CDR3 region is CASSIQAGSADTQYF. DNA for the CDR3: TGTGCCAGCAGCATTCAGGCAGGGTCGGCAGATACGCAGTATTTT.

J is TRBJ2-7 and V is TRBV6-4, with D tentatively TRBD1 (6 bases). The CDR3 spans 12 residues. Per germline, CDR1 MRHNA and CDR2 SNTAGT. The ends were cut back, 6 bases at V and 3 bases at J, with 9 bases in the middle. This CDR3 reads CASREQGYEQYF. The CDR3 DNA is TGTGCCAGCAGGGAACAGGGCTACGAGCAGTACTTC.

J is TRBJ1-2 and V is TRBV30, with D possibly TRBD1 on 6 matching bases. CDR3 size: 14 residues. CDR1 GTSNPN and CDR2 SVGIG come from the germline V gene (reference sequence). Trimming shortened V by 2 bases and J by 4 bases, and 14 bases separated the two germline ends. The CDR3 protein is CAWSPPGTSYGYTF. The CDR3 DNA is TGTGCCTGGAGTCCACCCGGGACAAGCTATGGCTACACCTTC.

In its sample, this clone was seen once. The rearrangement uses TRBV10-2 and TRBJ1-1; D might be TRBD1 (5 bases). The V gene lost 0 bases and the J gene lost 0 bases, with 8 bases spanning the gap. Germline CDR1 reads WSHSY; CDR2 reads SAAADI. The CDR3 loop spans 15 amino acids. The CDR3 DNA is TGCGCCAGCAGTGAGTCAGGGGTCCTGAACACTGAAGCTTTCTTT. It specifies CASSESGVLNTEAFF.

The V call is TRBV28, the J call TRBJ2-3; D not certain. V was clipped by 5 bases and J by 2 bases, with 11 bases between them. Germline assignment: CDR1 MDHEN and CDR2 SYDVKM. This CDR3 is 14 amino acids long. The CDR3 DNA is TGTGCCAGCAGTCCCCCTCGGGTCACAGATACGCAGTATTTT. As protein: CASSPPRVTDTQYF. Variable domain in full (rest from reference TRBV28 and TRBJ2-3): DVKVTQSSRYLVKRTGEKVFLECVQDMDHENMFWYRQDPGLGLRLIYFSYDVKMKEKGDIPEGYSVSREKKERFSLILESASTNQTSMYLCASSPPRVTDTQYFGPGTRLTVL.

The chain employs TRBV4-1 and TRBJ2-1, with 10 nucleotides matching TRBD1. The germline V gene encodes CDR1 MGHRA and CDR2 YSYEKL. CDR3 length equals 15 residues. V dropped 4 bases and J dropped 10; count of bases not matched to a gene: 10. The CDR3 nucleotides read TGCGCCAGCAGCCTAACGGGACAGGGGTTGGGAGAGCAGTTCTTC. Translation: CASSLTGQGLGEQFF.

The chain joins TRBV11-2 to TRBJ2-3; TRBD1 aligns across 7 bases. Germline V gene sequence: CDR1 SGHAT, CDR2 FQNNGV. V lost 4 bases, J lost 8 bases, and 3 bases stayed unmatched. The CDR3 extends over 12 amino acids. The CDR3 coding sequence is TGTGCCAGCAGCTCAGAGGGGGCTACGCAGTATTTT. It specifies CASSSEGATQYF.

This chain joins TRBV29-1 and TRBJ1-2; 10 bases are a match to TRBD1. Losses at the gene ends were 7 bases for V and 2 bases for J; bases not matched to a gene: 4. Germline CDR1 and CDR2: SQVTM and ANQGSEA. This CDR3 is 13 amino acids long. The CDR3 bases are TGCAGCGGGGGGACAGGGGAAAACTATGGCTACACCTTC. It specifies CSGGTGENYGYTF.

The gene calls are TRBV28 and TRBJ1-1; weak D call: TRBD1 (5 bases). This CDR3 has 12 amino acids. CDR1 is MDHEN and CDR2 is SYDVKM in the germline V gene. Trimming cost V 6 bases and J 7 bases, with 12 bases left between them. The CDR3 DNA reads as TGTGCCAGCAGCTTACCGACAGATGAAGCTTTCTTT. Translating it yields CASSLPTDEAFF.

The V and J genes are TRBV18 and TRBJ2-1; D is undetermined. V was clipped by 3 bases and J by 0 bases, with 12 bases between them. This CDR3 is built from 16 residues. Germline V lookup: CDR1 KGHSH, CDR2 LQKENI. CDR3 loop: CASSPRPGSSYNEQFF. CDR3 coding DNA: TGTGCCAGCTCACCCCGGCCAGGAAGCTCCTACAATGAGCAGTTCTTC.

This chain joins TRBV7-9 and TRBJ1-1; D possibly corresponds to TRBD1 (5 bases). The length of the CDR3 is 11 residues. Germline CDR1 is SEHNR and CDR2 is FQNEAQ (reference sequence). V shed 11 bases and J shed 6 bases, with 13 bases lying between them. The CDR3 region is CAGALGSEAFF. For the CDR3, the DNA is TGTGCCGGGGCTTTGGGATCTGAAGCTTTCTTT.

The chain's CDR3 is CASSLGSGLATDTQYF. The CDR3 DNA is TGTGCCAGCAGTTTAGGGTCGGGACTAGCAACAGATACGCAGTATTTT. The chain is built from TRBV27 and TRBJ2-3, with TRBD2 matching over 9 bases. V shed 2 bases, J shed 3 bases, and the junction held 6 bases outside the gene matches. Germline V gene data show CDR1 as MNHEY and CDR2 as SMNVEV (reference sequence). The CDR3 contains 16 residues.

The chain joins TRBV4-1 to TRBJ2-2, with D possibly matching TRBD1 (5 bases). V was cut by 0 bases and J by 3 bases, with 11 bases left in between. In germline, CDR1 is MGHRA, CDR2 YSYEKL. This CDR3 is 16 amino acids long. The CDR3 bases are TGCGCCAGCAGCCAAGAGACAGTTCTTTACACCGGGGAGCTGTTTTTT. Encoded protein: CASSQETVLYTGELFF.

The gene calls are TRBV11-3 and TRBJ2-3; TRBD2 might be the D (6 bases). Germline V gene lookup returns CDR1 SGHNT and CDR2 YENEEA. This CDR3 has 15 residues. Trimming removed 6 bases from V and 6 bases from J, with 19 bases in between. CDR3 nucleotide sequence: TGTGCCAGCAGGCCCCGGCTGTTAGGGACTGATACGCAGTATTTT. Its protein is CASRPRLLGTDTQYF.

The chain couples TRBV9 to TRBJ2-5; the match to TRBD2 covers 8 bases. Germline-derived CDR1 and CDR2 are SGDLS and YYNGEE. V was clipped by 0 bases and J by 1 base; unmatched bases: 5. The CDR3 is 16 residues long. CDR3 in amino acids: CASSVAERETQETQYF. The CDR3, as DNA: TGTGCCAGCAGCGTAGCCGAGCGGGAGACCCAAGAGACCCAGTACTTC. Filled out from reference TRBV9 and TRBJ2-5, the complete variable domain reads DSGVTQTPKHLITATGQRVTLRCSPRSGDLSVYWYQQSLDQGLQFLIQYYNGEERAKGNILERFSAQQFPDLHSELNLSSLELGDSALYFCASSVAERETQETQYFGPGTRLLVL.

This chain uses TRBV29-1 with TRBJ2-1; TRBD2 might be the D (7 bases). Germline values: CDR1 SQVTM, CDR2 ANQGSEA. The CDR3 is 16 residues long. V was clipped by 0 bases and J by 8 bases, with 20 bases between them. This chain's CDR3 is CSVEERGSRGADEQFF. DNA for the CDR3: TGCAGCGTTGAAGAAAGGGGCAGTCGGGGGGCTGATGAGCAGTTCTTC.

This clone was seen more than once but under ten times. The chain couples TRBV11-3 to TRBJ1-5; perhaps TRBD1 as D (6 bases). V dropped 6 bases and J dropped 5 bases, with 23 bases sitting between them. Germline values: CDR1 SGHNT, CDR2 YENEEA. This CDR3 comprises 17 residues. CDR3 loop: CASRSGQGDNRDQPQHF. As DNA, the CDR3 is TGTGCCAGCAGGTCGGGGCAGGGAGATAACAGGGATCAGCCCCAGCATTTT. Full variable domain (missing parts from reference TRBV11-3 and TRBJ1-5): EAGVVQSPRYKIIEKKQPVAFWCNPISGHNTLYWYLQNLGQGPELLIRYENEEAVDDSQLPKDRFSAERLKGVDSTLKIQPAELGDSAVYLCASRSGQGDNRDQPQHFGDGTRLSIL.

This chain connects TRBV4-1 to TRBJ1-4, with D possibly being TRBD1 (6 bases). Trimming removed 5 bases at V and 4 bases at J, with 11 bases between. The CDR3 runs to 14 residues. The germline gives CDR1 MGHRA, CDR2 YSYEKL. This CDR3 is CASSNRVSNEKLFF. In DNA form, the CDR3 reads TGCGCCAGCAGCAACAGGGTTAGTAATGAAAAACTGTTTTTT.

V and J are TRBV5-5 and TRBJ1-1, with 8 bases identical to TRBD1. Germline trimming cut 2 bases from V and 4 bases from J; bases unmatched to any gene: 10. The CDR3 totals 16 residues. In germline, CDR1 is SGHKS, CDR2 YYEKEE (reference sequence). The CDR3, as DNA: TGTGCCAGCAGCTTTCCCCGAGGACAGGGCGGCACTGAAGCTTTCTTT. It codes for CASSFPRGQGGTEAFF. Looking up the rest from reference TRBV5-5 and TRBJ1-1 gives the full variable domain: DAGVTQSPTHLIKTRGQQVTLRCSPISGHKSVSWYQQVLGQGPQFIFQYYEKEERGRGNFPDRFSARQFPNYSSELNVNALLLGDSALYLCASSFPRGQGGTEAFFGQGTRLTVV.

The chain uses TRBV19 and TRBJ2-3; no clear D. Germline CDR1 and CDR2: LNHDA and SQIVND (reference sequence). Trimming pared 3 bases from V and 2 bases from J, leaving 6 bases between. This CDR3 region has 13 residues. CDR3 sequence (DNA): TGTGCCAGTAGTATTGTGGCCACAGATACGCAGTATTTT. It yields the protein CASSIVATDTQYF.